This TCR beta chain is from a study of cytomegalovirus exposure and HLA in healthy donors. Study details: About 180 million T cells yielded 100 million or so unique TCR beta sequences in earlier analysis. HLA-typed donors were the source of about 85 million unique TCRs, which an early data release held.

Study-level points and caveats: In a later analysis, donors in an Asian-associated ancestry cluster reportedly had fewer N-insertions in productive TCRs than the cohort mean.

Germline loops: CDR1 SGDLS, CDR2 YYNGEE. CDR3 length: 16 residues. V was pared by 0 bases and J by 0 bases, with 5 bases of the junction left unmatched. Researchers ran the PCR with 60 Vbeta and 13 Jbeta primers. TCRdb keeps only in-frame clones here, not all; method: immunoSEQ multiplex PCR. The table has about 140,000 clones, around 63% seen once. On this clone itself: Its specificity is not known.

The J gene is TRBJ1-2, the V gene TRBV9; 7 positions match TRBD1. The clonotype was recovered from a human donor in good health. Sequencing used PBMCs. The CDR3 protein is CASSVGPGQTNYGYTF. In DNA form, the CDR3 reads TGTGCCAGCAGCGTAGGCCCGGGACAGACTAACTATGGCTACACCTTC.